The T cell receptor beta chain under discussion was sequenced for a study of blood T cell repertoires in COVID-19. Germline V gene sequence: CDR1 SGHTA, CDR2 FQGTGA. Deletions cut 2 bases from V and 5 bases from J, with 9 bases between. The CDR3 spans 13 residues. Profiling relied on immunoSEQ multiplex PCR, and the TCRdb table lists in-frame clones only, not all of them. The table includes roughly 70,000 clones, 89% detected once. V is TRBV7-3 and J is TRBJ2-5; the D is unclear. Sequencing input: peripheral blood. This TCR was recovered from an elderly man with acute or convalescent COVID-19. The CDR3 spells CASSLGPRETQYF. For the CDR3, the DNA is TGTGCCAGCAGCTTAGGTCCTAGGGAGACCCAGTACTTC.